This TCR beta chain originates from a study of human T cells and chemical hapten exposure. V dropped 7 bases and J dropped 4; count of bases not matched to a gene: 5. The CDR3 totals 13 residues. The germline V gene encodes CDR1 SQVTM and CDR2 ANQGSEA. Time point reported: patch test 1, 2 weeks after DPC sensitization. This sample's treatment: therapeutic diphenylcyclopropenone sensitization with weekly scalp DPC. TCRdb reprocessed the RACE reads via MiXCR and lists one record per CDR3 protein. The sample lists approximately 90,000 distinct CDR3 sequences, over 9.5% seen once, with around 2.2% in the top ten.

The V call is TRBV29-1, the J call TRBJ2-1, with 9 bases fitting TRBD1. The sequence was collected from a middle-aged man with alopecia areata. Some clones in this sample may be carry-over from other donors' samples. The input for sequencing was whole blood, taken in connection with sensitization to the hapten diphenylcyclopropenone (DPC). DNA of the CDR3: TGCAGCGCAGACAGGGGGACATACAATGAGCAGTTCTTC. Its translation is CSADRGTYNEQFF.